Listed here are 31 T cell receptor beta chains from one sample, sequenced in a study of blood T cell repertoires in COVID-19 (dated by TCRdb to 2020 to 2022). The method was the immunoSEQ multiplex PCR assay. The clones in this table, taken by TCRdb from immuneACCESS, are in-frame only. Not every clone is retained; where verified, under half of the shortfall comes from an unresolved V gene, and the cause of the rest is unknown. This sample gives about 220,000 clones in total; under 90% of them show up just once. The leading ten clones occupy about 5.1% of the sample. The sample was peripheral blood. The source of these receptors is a woman in her fifties or sixties who had recovered from COVID-19.

The J gene is TRBJ2-1, the V gene TRBV4-3, with D uncertain. The CDR3 has 14 residues. Looked up from germline, CDR1 is LGHNA and CDR2 is YSLEER. Trimming stripped 1 base from V and 10 bases from J, with 14 bases between. CDR3: CASSQGHSQREQFF. The CDR3 coding sequence is TGCGCCAGCAGCCAAGGCCACAGTCAACGGGAGCAGTTCTTC.

The chain employs TRBV6-2 or TRBV6-3 and TRBJ1-1; 8 bases agree with TRBD1. Germline trimming cut 0 bases from V and 7 bases from J; bases unmatched to any gene: 4. The V gene's germline CDR1 is MNHEY and CDR2 SVGEGT. CDR3 size: 14 residues. In DNA, the CDR3 is TGTGCCAGCAGTTACTCGGACAGGGTCGGTGAAGCTTTCTTT. Its protein product is CASSYSDRVGEAFF.

The chain uses TRBV12-3 or TRBV12-4 and TRBJ2-3; D possibly corresponds to TRBD2 (6 bases). V lost 6 bases and J lost 5, with 6 bases in between. The CDR3 loop spans 11 amino acids. DNA of the CDR3: TGTGCCAGCAGAGCGGGAGATACGCAGTATTTT. It yields the protein CASRAGDTQYF.

This clone was seen a few times. The chain employs TRBV18 and TRBJ1-1; weak D call: TRBD1 (6 bases). The V end was cut by 4 bases, the J end by 3 bases, with 12 bases between. The V gene's germline CDR1 is KGHSH and CDR2 LQKENI. CDR3 length equals 14 residues. The DNA of the CDR3 is TGTGCCAGCTCACAGCTACAGGGTGACACTGAAGCTTTCTTT. Protein: CASSQLQGDTEAFF. The full variable domain, with the rest looked up from reference TRBV18 and TRBJ1-1, is NAGVMQNPRHLVRRRGQEARLRCSPMKGHSHVYWYRQLPEEGLKFMVYLQKENIIDESGMPKERFSAEFPKEGPSILRIQQVVRGDSAAYFCASSQLQGDTEAFFGQGTRLTVV.

This clone was observed once. CDR3 DNA: TGTGCCAGCAGCACACTAGACAGGGGGGACGATCAGCCCCAGCATTTT. Its protein product is CASSTLDRGDDQPQHF. This chain connects TRBV7-8 to TRBJ1-5; 9 nucleotides match TRBD1. Germline V lookup: CDR1 SGHVS, CDR2 FQNEAQ. The CDR3 loop spans 16 amino acids. V was pared by 5 bases and J by 5 bases, with 10 bases of the junction left unmatched.

The V and J genes are TRBV5-1 and TRBJ1-6; D call uncertain. The V gene's germline CDR1 is SGHRS and CDR2 YFSETQ. This CDR3 spans 14 amino acids. V dropped 0 bases and J dropped 15 bases, with 16 bases sitting between them. The CDR3 spells CASSLASGESLLHF. CDR3 sequence (DNA): TGCGCCAGCAGCTTGGCCTCGGGAGAGTCCCTCCTCCACTTT.

This chain connects TRBV6-4 to TRBJ2-7, with 8 nucleotides matching TRBD1. Germline CDR1 reads MRHNA; CDR2 reads SNTAGT. V was clipped by 4 bases and J by 2 bases; unmatched bases: 10. This CDR3 has 16 amino acids. Written as DNA, the CDR3 is TGTGCCAGCAGTGGAACTGACAGGGGACGCACCTACGAGCAGTACTTC. Translating gives CASSGTDRGRTYEQYF.

The genes are TRBV30 and TRBJ2-7; 8 bases agree with TRBD2. Looked up from germline, CDR1 is GTSNPN and CDR2 is SVGIG (reference sequence). The CDR3 totals 14 residues. Germline trimming cut 2 bases from V and 2 bases from J; bases unmatched to any gene: 5. CDR3 protein: CAWSSPGGAYEQYF. Here the CDR3 DNA reads TGTGCCTGGAGTTCTCCCGGGGGGGCCTACGAGCAGTACTTC.

The chain couples TRBV30 to TRBJ1-5; D is uncertain. Trimming pared 0 bases from V and 0 bases from J, leaving 6 bases between. The CDR3 is made up of 14 amino acids. Germline V CDR1 and CDR2: GTSNPN, SVGIG (reference sequence). CDR3 nucleotides: TGTGCCTGGAGTGTCCAGGCTAGCAATCAGCCCCAGCATTTT. Translating it yields CAWSVQASNQPQHF.

A word on this clone: Other DNA sequences from this sample encode an identical CDR3 as well. The gene calls are TRBV5-1 and TRBJ2-2; 8 bases fit TRBD2. This CDR3 has 15 amino acids. CDR1 is SGHRS and CDR2 is YFSETQ in the germline V gene. The V and J ends lost 2 bases and 5 bases, in that order; junction bases with no gene match: 5. The CDR3 here is CASSLTGGRTGELFF. DNA for the CDR3: TGCGCCAGCAGCTTAACGGGGGGGCGAACCGGGGAGCTGTTTTTT.

This chain connects TRBV29-1 to TRBJ1-2; D perhaps matches TRBD1 (5 bases). This CDR3 has 14 residues. V was clipped by 2 bases and J by 4 bases, with 14 bases between them. The V gene's germline CDR1 is SQVTM and CDR2 ANQGSEA. CDR3 in amino acids: CSVEPTGGGYGYTF. The CDR3, as DNA: TGCAGCGTTGAACCCACGGGGGGAGGCTATGGCTACACCTTC.

This chain links TRBV5-1 with TRBJ2-2; no firm D call. CDR1 SGHRS and CDR2 YFSETQ come from the germline V gene. This CDR3 is 13 amino acids long. Trimming removed 0 bases from V and 3 bases from J, with 3 bases in between. In DNA, the CDR3 is TGCGCCAGCAGCTTGGCCGACACCGGGGAGCTGTTTTTT. As protein: CASSLADTGELFF.

The J gene is TRBJ2-1, the V gene TRBV5-4; tentatively, D is TRBD2 (6 bases). The V end lost 4 bases, the J end lost 8 bases, and 16 bases lay between the germline ends. Germline CDR1 and CDR2: SGHNT and YYREEE (reference sequence). The CDR3 extends over 14 amino acids. The CDR3 sequence: CASSGGLLTYEQFF. Written as DNA, the CDR3 is TGTGCCAGCAGCGGAGGACTACTTACTTATGAGCAGTTCTTC. Variable domain in full (rest from reference TRBV5-4 and TRBJ2-1): ETGVTQSPTHLIKTRGQQVTLRCSSQSGHNTVSWYQQALGQGPQFIFQYYREEENGRGNFPPRFSGLQFPNYSSELNVNALELDDSALYLCASSGGLLTYEQFFGPGTRLTVL.

This chain uses TRBV9 with TRBJ1-2, with D possibly matching TRBD1 (6 bases). Per the germline V gene, CDR1 is SGDLS and CDR2 is YYNGEE. Trimming removed 0 bases at V and 4 bases at J, with 10 bases between. The CDR3 sequence is 14 residues long. The CDR3 bases are TGTGCCAGCAGCGTAGACAGGGCCGCCTATGGCTACACCTTC. Amino acid sequence: CASSVDRAAYGYTF.

The rearrangement links TRBV5-1 to TRBJ1-1; perhaps TRBD1 as D (6 bases). Germline V gene lookup returns CDR1 SGHRS and CDR2 YFSETQ. V gave up 6 bases and J gave up 1 base, with 16 bases separating them. CDR3 length: 15 amino acids. This chain's CDR3 is CASNLAGAANTEAFF. CDR3 nucleotides: TGCGCCAGCAATTTAGCAGGGGCCGCGAACACTGAAGCTTTCTTT.

The genes are TRBV6-6 and TRBJ1-2; TRBD1 matches at 7 bases. The V and J ends lost 9 bases and 0 bases, in that order; junction bases with no gene match: 4. The CDR3 runs to 13 residues. CDR1 is MNHNY, CDR2 SVGAGI, per germline (reference sequence). CDR3 sequence (DNA): TGTGCCAGTGACAGGGCAGCTAACTATGGCTACACCTTC. Residues: CASDRAANYGYTF.

V and J are TRBV27 and TRBJ1-5; no clear D gene. V dropped 1 base and J dropped 5 bases, with 9 bases sitting between them. The CDR3 is made up of 14 amino acids. The germline V gene encodes CDR1 MNHEY and CDR2 SMNVEV (reference sequence). The CDR3 loop reads CASSLFAGYQPQHF. The CDR3 DNA follows: TGTGCCAGCAGTTTATTCGCAGGCTATCAGCCCCAGCATTTT.

The chain links TRBV5-1 to TRBJ2-1, with a tentative D call TRBD2 (7 bases). Germline V gene data show CDR1 as SGHRS and CDR2 as YFSETQ. The CDR3 is 19 residues long. The V end was cut by 0 bases, the J end by 6 bases, with 25 bases between. This CDR3 reads CASSLEGGSSGVGVNEQFF. CDR3 coding DNA: TGCGCCAGCAGCTTGGAAGGGGGGTCTAGCGGTGTCGGGGTCAATGAGCAGTTCTTC.

The gene calls are TRBV7-6 and TRBJ2-7; TRBD1 is a possible D gene (6 bases). The CDR3 is 16 residues long. CDR1 and CDR2 (germline): SGHVS, FNYEAQ. Trimming shortened V by 1 base and J by 4 bases, and 17 bases separated the two germline ends. The CDR3 DNA is TGTGCCAGCAGCTTAGGGGGGCACGGCTTGGGTTACGAGCAGTACTTC. Protein sequence: CASSLGGHGLGYEQYF.

Remarks on this clone: Other nucleotide sequences in the sample specify the same CDR3. The chain couples TRBV30 to TRBJ2-5; 7 bases are shared with TRBD1. Germline values: CDR1 GTSNPN, CDR2 SVGIG (reference sequence). The CDR3 extends over 14 amino acids. V shed 0 bases and J 2 bases; nucleotides not matched to a gene: 3. The CDR3 spells CAWSVAGGQETQYF. CDR3 nucleotides: TGTGCCTGGAGTGTAGCAGGGGGACAAGAGACCCAGTACTTC.

The gene calls are TRBV15 and TRBJ2-2; 14 nucleotides agree with TRBD2. The CDR3 totals 16 residues. The germline gives CDR1 LNHNV, CDR2 YYDKDF (reference sequence). The V gene end was trimmed by 6 bases and the J gene end by 4 bases; junction bases not matched to a gene: 4. CDR3 sequence reads: CATRVGTSGGTGELFF. CDR3 sequence (DNA): TGTGCCACCAGGGTAGGGACTAGCGGGGGCACCGGGGAGCTGTTTTTT.

This sequence joins TRBV13 and TRBJ2-7, with D tentatively TRBD1 (6 bases). Trimming took 3 bases from V and 3 from J, leaving 12 bases between them. The CDR3 consists of 14 residues. Per germline, CDR1 PRHDT and CDR2 FYEKMQ (reference sequence). The CDR3 here is CASSLYGGIYEQYF. CDR3 DNA: TGTGCCAGCAGCTTGTATGGGGGCATCTACGAGCAGTACTTC.

The chain couples TRBV2 to TRBJ2-5; D is possibly TRBD2 (6 bases). Trimming took 4 bases from V and 5 from J, leaving 11 bases between them. The CDR3 loop spans 13 amino acids. Germline lookup yields CDR1 SNHLY and CDR2 FYNNEI. CDR3 in amino acids: CASSVEGLETQYF. Written as DNA, the CDR3 is TGTGCCAGCAGTGTGGAGGGACTGGAGACCCAGTACTTC.

The gene calls are TRBV29-1 and TRBJ1-2; maybe TRBD1 (6 bases). The CDR3 covers 13 residues. Germline V gene data show CDR1 as SQVTM and CDR2 as ANQGSEA. CDR3 nucleotides: TGCAGTGATCTATCAGGGGCCAACTATGGCTACACCTTC. Translating gives CSDLSGANYGYTF. The full variable domain, rest sourced from reference TRBV29-1 and TRBJ1-2, is SAVISQKPSRDICQRGTSLTIQCQVDSQVTMMFWYRQQPGQSLTLIATANQGSEATYESGFVIDKFPISRPNLTFSTLTVSNMSPEDSSIYLCSDLSGANYGYTFGSGTRLTVV.

V usage is TRBV6-5 and J usage is TRBJ1-2; D not certain. Germline CDR1 is MNHEY and CDR2 is SVGAGI. CDR3 size: 13 residues. The V end was cut by 7 bases, the J end by 8 bases, with 17 bases between. CDR3 sequence: CASINPGSAGYTF. The DNA of the CDR3 is TGTGCCAGCATCAACCCAGGTTCCGCGGGCTACACCTTC.

The V and J genes are TRBV6-6 and TRBJ2-3, with 8 bases identical to TRBD2. The CDR3 sequence is 16 residues long. Losses at the gene ends were 2 bases for V and 3 bases for J; bases not matched to a gene: 7. The germline V gene has CDR1 MNHNY and CDR2 SVGAGI (reference sequence). CDR3 protein: CASSYDGGGRTDTQYF. The CDR3 nucleotides read TGTGCCAGCAGTTACGACGGGGGGGGGAGGACAGATACGCAGTATTTT.

This clone appeared a few times. The V call is TRBV19, the J call TRBJ2-1; 11 positions agree with TRBD2. This CDR3 spans 15 amino acids. The V and J ends lost 3 bases and 6 bases, in that order; junction bases with no gene match: 4. The germline V gene has CDR1 LNHDA and CDR2 SQIVND (reference sequence). The CDR3 DNA is TGTGCCAGTAGTATCGGACTAGCGGGTTCCAATGAGCAGTTCTTC. Translating it yields CASSIGLAGSNEQFF.

The J gene is TRBJ2-7, the V gene TRBV27; 9 bases line up with TRBD1. V was pared by 6 bases and J by 3 bases, with 6 bases of the junction left unmatched. CDR3 length: 14 amino acids. Germline CDR1 is MNHEY and CDR2 is SMNVEV (reference sequence). The CDR3 reads CASSRDREVYEQYF. The CDR3 nucleotides are TGTGCCAGCAGCCGGGACAGGGAAGTCTACGAGCAGTACTTC.

CDR3 residues: CASSLIASSSYNEQFF. Written as DNA, the CDR3 is TGTGCCAGCAGCCTAATAGCGTCCAGCTCCTACAATGAGCAGTTCTTC. The chain uses TRBV27 and TRBJ2-1; TRBD2 might be the D (5 bases). Germline V gives CDR1 MNHEY, CDR2 SMNVEV (reference sequence). Between the trimmed V and J ends, which lost 6 bases and 0 bases, there was a span of 15 bases. The CDR3 consists of 16 residues.

The rearrangement uses TRBV16 and TRBJ2-2; D possibly corresponds to TRBD2 (6 bases). From germline, CDR1 is KGHSY and CDR2 FQNENV. This CDR3 spans 17 amino acids. V was shortened by 1 base and J by 0 bases, with 12 bases between the two germline ends. The CDR3 loop reads CASSQYKSGANTGELFF. As DNA, the CDR3 is TGTGCCAGCAGCCAATATAAGTCGGGGGCGAACACCGGGGAGCTGTTTTTT.

The chain links TRBV30 to TRBJ1-5; D gene uncertain. This CDR3 region has 13 residues. With 2 bases removed from V and 9 bases from J, the gap between germline ends came to 14 bases. Germline V CDR1 and CDR2: GTSNPN, SVGIG (reference sequence). For the CDR3, the DNA is TGTGCCTGGAGTCTTCAGTTCCCGGGGCCCCAGCATTTT. Translating it yields CAWSLQFPGPQHF.